Below are 26 T cell receptor beta chains sequenced from a single sample in a study of T cell responses to AZD1222 COVID-19 vaccine. Clones were read by immunoSEQ multiplex PCR, and TCRdb kept only the in-frame ones, dropping some. In the table there are approximately 160,000 clones, roughly nine tenths of which are singletons. The sequencing used peripheral blood, collected on day 0 of AZD1222 vaccination. Every receptor here comes from an adult in good health.

V is TRBV6-5 and J is TRBJ1-5; 7 nucleotides match TRBD1. Germline loops: CDR1 MNHEY, CDR2 SVGAGI. Unmatched junction bases numbered 7, after V lost 6 bases and J lost 2 bases. The CDR3 contains 15 residues. The chain's CDR3 is CASSRTGGRNQPQHF. Written as DNA, the CDR3 is TGTGCCAGCAGCAGGACAGGTGGGCGCAATCAGCCCCAGCATTTT.

The chain employs TRBV28 and TRBJ1-2; 7 bases map to TRBD1. The CDR3 extends over 12 amino acids. The V and J ends lost 6 bases and 8 bases, in that order; junction bases with no gene match: 6. Germline loops: CDR1 MDHEN, CDR2 SYDVKM. The CDR3, as DNA: TGTGCCAGCAGAACGCAGGGGGAAGGCTACACCTTC. Translating it yields CASRTQGEGYTF.

The CDR3 protein is CASSALQGNYGYTF. For the CDR3, the DNA is TGTGCCAGCAGCGCCTTACAGGGTAACTATGGCTACACCTTC. This chain uses TRBV9 with TRBJ1-2; tentatively, D is TRBD1 (6 bases). This CDR3 has 14 residues. In germline, CDR1 is SGDLS, CDR2 YYNGEE. V was trimmed by 3 bases and J by 1 base, leaving 10 bases between them.

The chain links TRBV7-9 to TRBJ2-5, with a possible D match to TRBD1 (5 bases). In germline, CDR1 is SEHNR, CDR2 FQNEAQ (reference sequence). This CDR3 comprises 13 residues. Trimming took off 4 bases at V and 4 bases at J, with 10 bases between the two ends. CDR3 nucleotide sequence: TGTGCCAGCAGCTACACAGGTGCAGAGACCCAGTACTTC. This encodes CASSYTGAETQYF.

This sequence joins TRBV27 and TRBJ1-4, with D uncertain. V gave up 8 bases and J gave up 5 bases, with 18 bases separating them. Germline V gene data show CDR1 as MNHEY and CDR2 as SMNVEV (reference sequence). The CDR3 is 15 amino acids. This chain's CDR3 is CASGPRMERNEKLFF. CDR3 bases: TGTGCCAGCGGCCCCCGGATGGAACGAAATGAAAAACTGTTTTTT.

The rearrangement links TRBV24-1 to TRBJ2-7; D not resolved. Germline CDR1 is KGHDR and CDR2 is SFDVKD. The V and J ends lost 0 bases and 4 bases respectively, with 0 bases between them. This CDR3 has 11 amino acids. DNA of the CDR3: TGTGCCACCAGTGATTTGTACGAGCAGTACTTC. It translates to CATSDLYEQYF.

V is TRBV10-3 and J is TRBJ2-5; tentative D call: TRBD2 (5 bases). There are 13 residues in the CDR3. Germline-derived CDR1 and CDR2 are ENHRY and SYGVKD. V was pared by 10 bases and J by 2 bases, with 14 bases between. The CDR3 DNA reads TGTGCCACCTCGGGGATACCTCAAGAGACCCAGTACTTC. Translation: CATSGIPQETQYF.

This chain's CDR3 is CASDRGYGYTF. The CDR3 coding sequence is TGTGCCAGTGACAGGGGGTATGGCTACACCTTC. This chain links TRBV28 with TRBJ1-2; TRBD1 agrees at 9 bases. Trimming at V came to 9 bases and at J to 5 bases, leaving 1 base not matched to a gene. This CDR3 region has 11 residues. Germline loops: CDR1 MDHEN, CDR2 SYDVKM.

This clone was detected once. The rearrangement links TRBV19 to TRBJ1-3, with unresolved D. Germline V lookup: CDR1 LNHDA, CDR2 SQIVND (reference sequence). This CDR3 region has 15 residues. V lost 7 bases and J 0 bases, leaving 13 bases between the germline ends. CDR3 sequence (DNA): TGTGCCAGTACAGAGCGCCTGCCCTCTGGAAACACCATATATTTT. It codes for CASTERLPSGNTIYF.

Only one count was recorded for this clone. V and J are TRBV6-6 and TRBJ1-1, with 7 bases fitting TRBD1. The V and J ends lost 7 bases and 4 bases, in that order; junction bases with no gene match: 9. In germline, CDR1 is MNHNY, CDR2 SVGAGI (reference sequence). There are 14 residues in the CDR3. Here the CDR3 DNA reads TGTGCCAGCACCCCCGGCAGGGGGGGCACTGAAGCTTTCTTT. This translates into CASTPGRGGTEAFF.

CDR3 in DNA: TGTGCCAGCAGCTTAGTCCCAGTGAATGAGCAGTTCTTC. Residues: CASSLVPVNEQFF. The chain couples TRBV11-2 to TRBJ2-1; D call uncertain. The length of the CDR3 is 13 residues. Trimming took off 1 base at V and 7 bases at J, with 8 bases between the two ends. Germline V gene data show CDR1 as SGHAT and CDR2 as FQNNGV.

The chain uses TRBV30 and TRBJ1-2; D gene ambiguous. The CDR3 has 14 residues. Trimming cost V 0 bases and J 4 bases, with 12 bases left between them. The germline V gene has CDR1 GTSNPN and CDR2 SVGIG (reference sequence). The CDR3 protein is CAWSVRSGLYGYTF. The CDR3 bases are TGTGCCTGGAGTGTAAGATCAGGCCTCTATGGCTACACCTTC.

V gene TRBV28 combines with J gene TRBJ1-1, with a weak D call TRBD1 (6 bases). The CDR3 consists of 14 residues. Germline CDR1 MDHEN, CDR2 SYDVKM. Between the trimmed V and J ends, which lost 8 bases and 4 bases, there was a span of 17 bases. CDR3 loop: CASGAGAASTEAFF. The CDR3 DNA is TGTGCCAGCGGGGCAGGGGCGGCATCCACTGAAGCTTTCTTT.

The V gene is TRBV10-3, the J gene TRBJ1-6; possibly TRBD1 for D (5 bases). The V end was cut by 4 bases, the J end by 9 bases, with 19 bases between. Germline V gives CDR1 ENHRY, CDR2 SYGVKD. The CDR3 totals 16 residues. The CDR3 protein is CAISVLGATHGSPLHF. The CDR3 DNA sequence: TGTGCCATCAGTGTTCTAGGGGCCACCCACGGTTCACCCCTCCACTTT.

V and J are TRBV3-1 (or the pseudogene TRBV3-2) and TRBJ2-1; 7 bases agree with TRBD2. This CDR3 spans 15 amino acids. Trimming cost V 4 bases and J 9 bases; bases outside gene matches: 12. The germline V gene has CDR1 LGHDT and CDR2 YNNKEL (reference sequence). The DNA for the CDR3 is TGTGCCAGCAGCCGGATGGTGGGAGGGCCCAGTGAGCAGTTCTTC. It is translated as CASSRMVGGPSEQFF.

V usage is TRBV6-5 and J usage is TRBJ2-7, with D tentatively TRBD2 (5 bases). The CDR3 length is 14 residues. With 2 bases removed from V and 0 bases from J, the gap between germline ends came to 8 bases. CDR1 MNHEY and CDR2 SVGAGI come from the germline V gene. CDR3 bases: TGTGCCAGCAGTTACGACCGGGGCTCCTACGAGCAGTACTTC. This sequence encodes CASSYDRGSYEQYF.

The V gene is TRBV11-3, the J gene TRBJ1-1, with 7 bases fitting TRBD1. Germline assignment: CDR1 SGHNT and CDR2 YENEEA. J was trimmed by 0 bases and V by 5 bases; bases with no gene match: 9. The CDR3 sequence is 16 residues long. CDR3 sequence: CASSRTGVPMNTEAFF. The DNA for the CDR3 is TGTGCCAGCAGCCGCACAGGGGTACCTATGAACACTGAAGCTTTCTTT.

This clone is a singleton in its sample. The chain is built from TRBV19 and TRBJ2-3; 11 nucleotides match TRBD2. Germline assignment: CDR1 LNHDA and CDR2 SQIVND (reference sequence). CDR3 size: 16 residues. With V trimmed by 3 bases and J by 2 bases, 4 bases remained unmatched. CDR3 protein: CASSILAGGYTDTQYF. CDR3 bases: TGTGCCAGTAGTATCCTAGCGGGAGGTTACACAGATACGCAGTATTTT.

The chain employs TRBV3-1 (or the pseudogene TRBV3-2) and TRBJ2-7, with 7 bases matching TRBD1. The junction had 13 bases not matched to a gene; V was cut back by 6 bases and J by 5 bases. This CDR3 spans 15 amino acids. CDR1 is LGHDT and CDR2 is YNNKEL in the germline V gene (reference sequence). The CDR3 reads CASSPRGKGYNEQYF. As DNA, the CDR3 is TGTGCCAGCAGTCCCAGGGGGAAGGGTTACAACGAGCAGTACTTC.

This chain links TRBV2 with TRBJ1-2, with D maybe TRBD1 (6 bases). The CDR3 sequence is 15 residues long. V was cut by 4 bases and J by 4 bases, with 16 bases left in between. CDR1 is SNHLY and CDR2 is FYNNEI in the germline V gene. CDR3 in amino acids: CASSVDRSAFYGYTF. CDR3 coding DNA: TGTGCCAGCAGTGTAGACAGGTCTGCCTTCTATGGCTACACCTTC.

V usage is TRBV5-1 and J usage is TRBJ2-7; 9 nucleotides align to TRBD2. Losses at the gene ends were 1 base for V and 0 bases for J; bases not matched to a gene: 5. In germline, CDR1 is SGHRS, CDR2 YFSETQ. This CDR3 region has 16 residues. The CDR3 DNA reads TGCGCCAGCAGCTTGCCTCTAGCGGGACCCTCCTACGAGCAGTACTTC. This gives the protein CASSLPLAGPSYEQYF.

CDR3 sequence: CASSPPSGAVSYEQYF. The DNA for the CDR3 is TGTGCCAGCTCACCACCGAGCGGAGCAGTATCCTACGAGCAGTACTTC. The rearrangement uses TRBV18 and TRBJ2-7; a possible D gene is TRBD2 (5 bases). Trimming shortened V by 0 bases and J by 1 base, and 13 bases separated the two germline ends. The CDR3 spans 16 residues. Germline lookup yields CDR1 KGHSH and CDR2 LQKENI. The full variable domain, in which reference TRBV18 and TRBJ2-7 provide the parts outside the CDR3, is NAGVMQNPRHLVRRRGQEARLRCSPMKGHSHVYWYRQLPEEGLKFMVYLQKENIIDESGMPKERFSAEFPKEGPSILRIQQVVRGDSAAYFCASSPPSGAVSYEQYFGPGTRLTVT.

The rearrangement links TRBV15 to TRBJ1-6; D is unresolved. The CDR3 loop spans 14 amino acids. The V end lost 5 bases, the J end lost 0 bases, and 5 bases lay between the germline ends. The germline CDR1 and CDR2 sequences are LNHNV and YYDKDF (reference sequence). CDR3 nucleotide sequence: TGTGCCACCAGCTCGAGCTCCTATAATTCACCCCTCCACTTT. Its protein product is CATSSSSYNSPLHF. Complete variable domain (other parts from reference TRBV15 and TRBJ1-6): DAMVIQNPRYQVTQFGKPVTLSCSQTLNHNVMYWYQQKSSQAPKLLFHYYDKDFNNEADTPDNFQSRRPNTSFCFLDIRSPGLGDTAMYLCATSSSSYNSPLHFGNGTRLTVT.

The chain is built from TRBV5-1 and TRBJ2-3, with D tentatively TRBD1 (5 bases). V gave up 4 bases and J gave up 8 bases, with 14 bases separating them. The CDR3 runs to 13 residues. CDR1 is SGHRS, CDR2 YFSETQ, per germline. DNA of the CDR3: TGCGCCAGCAGCGCCGAACCGCAGGGTACGCAGTATTTT. The encoded protein is CASSAEPQGTQYF.

This chain joins TRBV28 and TRBJ1-4; TRBD1 agrees at 9 bases. V lost 8 bases, J lost 0 bases, and 1 base stayed unmatched. This CDR3 is built from 14 residues. Germline V gene data show CDR1 as MDHEN and CDR2 as SYDVKM. CDR3 sequence reads: CASGQGSTNEKLFF. For the CDR3, the DNA is TGTGCCAGCGGACAGGGGTCAACTAATGAAAAACTGTTTTTT.

V is TRBV6-5 and J is TRBJ1-5; maybe TRBD1 (6 bases). The CDR3 totals 13 residues. Germline V gene data show CDR1 as MNHEY and CDR2 as SVGAGI. With 8 bases removed from V and 4 bases from J, the gap between germline ends came to 12 bases. The CDR3 is CASAWTANQPQHF. In nucleotides, the CDR3 is TGTGCCAGCGCTTGGACAGCAAATCAGCCCCAGCATTTT.